These 19 T cell receptor beta chains came from one sample sequenced in a study of CD8+ T cells in alopecia areata (dated by TCRdb to between 2018 and 2020). Library construction relied on the immunoSEQ multiplex PCR assay. RNA was extracted from all samples and reverse transcribed into cDNA as template for TCR sequencing. TCRdb provides this immuneACCESS table in a form limited to in-frame rearrangements. Some clones are lacking; in checked studies, under half of them reflect an unresolved V gene, and why the rest are absent is not known. This sample is represented by 50,000 to 65,000 clones; around 45% of them were singletons. The top ten clonotypes cover 20% of the sample. In the paper's terms, the treatment or condition label means: oral pan-JAK inhibitor, 5-10 mg twice daily. Sequenced here: CD8+ T cells sorted from blood, sampled at approximately week 37, from a patient treated with tofacitinib. Source of these receptors: a human donor with alopecia areata.

This clone was found a few times. The chain combines TRBV29-1 with TRBJ1-4; 9 positions agree with TRBD1. This CDR3 has 17 amino acids. J lost 4 bases, V lost 0 bases, and 9 bases had no gene match. The germline V gene has CDR1 SQVTM and CDR2 ANQGSEA. CDR3 sequence: CSVEDPDRGYNNEKLFF. The CDR3 region has the DNA TGCAGCGTTGAAGATCCGGACAGGGGTTATAATAATGAAAAACTGTTTTTT.

DNA of the CDR3: TGCGCCAGCAGCCCCCGGGACAGTGGAAACACCATATATTTT. It yields the protein CASSPRDSGNTIYF. V and J are TRBV5-1 and TRBJ1-3; TRBD1 aligns across 7 bases. The CDR3 is made up of 14 amino acids. V lost 4 bases, J lost 3 bases, and 4 bases stayed unmatched. CDR1 SGHRS and CDR2 YFSETQ come from the germline V gene.

J is TRBJ2-7 and V is TRBV30; 10 nucleotides align to TRBD1. Unmatched junction bases numbered 9, after V lost 8 bases and J lost 2 bases. Germline assignment: CDR1 GTSNPN and CDR2 SVGIG (reference sequence). The CDR3 has 14 amino acids. DNA for the CDR3: TGTGCCCTCTCTCGGGACAGGGGCCCCTACGAGCAGTACTTC. It specifies CALSRDRGPYEQYF.

V and J are TRBV9 and TRBJ1-1, with TRBD1 identical over 7 bases. CDR1 is SGDLS and CDR2 is YYNGEE in the germline V gene. The CDR3 is 16 residues long. V lost 4 bases and J lost 0; bases outside the gene matches: 9. CDR3 amino acids: CASSRDSRTMNTEAFF. The CDR3 DNA sequence: TGTGCCAGCAGCCGGGACAGCCGAACAATGAACACTGAAGCTTTCTTT.

This chain joins TRBV6-5 and TRBJ2-5; TRBD1 matches at 7 bases. This CDR3 is built from 14 residues. J was trimmed by 1 base and V by 5 bases; bases with no gene match: 4. Per the germline V gene, CDR1 is MNHEY and CDR2 is SVGAGI. For the CDR3, the DNA is TGTGCCAGCAGTCCCTGGGACAGCCAAGAGACCCAGTACTTC. This translates into CASSPWDSQETQYF.

The genes are TRBV12-5 and TRBJ2-5; D not certain. Germline V gene sequence: CDR1 LGHNT, CDR2 FRNRAP. The CDR3 has 15 amino acids. The V end lost 7 bases, the J end lost 4 bases, and 19 bases lay between the germline ends. CDR3 bases: TGTGCTAGTGACACCCTTCCACTGGCGCGAGAGACCCAGTACTTC. It codes for CASDTLPLARETQYF.

The CDR3 DNA reads TGCAGCGGCCGGGACTACGAACGGGCAGATACGCAGTATTTT. Translated: CSGRDYERADTQYF. This chain joins TRBV29-1 and TRBJ2-3; 7 bases map to TRBD2. Germline assignment: CDR1 SQVTM and CDR2 ANQGSEA. Trimming cost V 7 bases and J 4 bases; bases outside gene matches: 11. The CDR3 has 14 amino acids.

This clone was seen only a few times. J is TRBJ2-2 and V is TRBV27, with D possibly being TRBD1 (6 bases). The CDR3 runs to 14 residues. The germline V gene has CDR1 MNHEY and CDR2 SMNVEV (reference sequence). Trimming cost V 0 bases and J 8 bases, with 10 bases left between them. CDR3 bases: TGTGCCAGCAGTTTATCGGGACAAAAAGGGGAGCTGTTTTTT. This translates into CASSLSGQKGELFF.

The chain links TRBV6-1 to TRBJ2-5; D call uncertain. Germline assignment: CDR1 MNHNS and CDR2 SASEGT. V lost 0 bases, J lost 7 bases, and 6 bases lay in between. The CDR3 length is 12 residues. The CDR3 bases are TGTGCCAGCAGTGAAGCCCTCGGGACCCAGTACTTC. The encoded protein is CASSEALGTQYF.

The chain couples TRBV7-9 to TRBJ1-2; D gene unclear. CDR1 SEHNR and CDR2 FQNEAQ come from the germline V gene (reference sequence). The CDR3 sequence is 11 residues long. Trimming removed 5 bases from V and 8 bases from J, with 9 bases in between. CDR3 region: CASSPGLGYTF. DNA of the CDR3: TGTGCCAGCAGCCCGGGCCTGGGCTACACCTTC.

The chain combines TRBV9 with TRBJ1-1, with 7 positions matching TRBD1. V lost 3 bases and J lost 3; bases outside the gene matches: 2. Germline V gene data show CDR1 as SGDLS and CDR2 as YYNGEE. The CDR3 extends over 13 amino acids. The DNA for the CDR3 is TGTGCCAGCAGCGCCGGACAGGACACTGAAGCTTTCTTT. Its protein product is CASSAGQDTEAFF.

The chain couples TRBV15 to TRBJ2-5; a weak D match, TRBD1 (6 bases). Trimming stripped 5 bases from V and 9 bases from J, with 22 bases between. Germline V gives CDR1 LNHNV, CDR2 YYDKDF (reference sequence). The CDR3 extends over 15 amino acids. This CDR3 is CATSYRGFSLRAQYF. CDR3 DNA: TGTGCCACCAGCTATAGGGGGTTCTCCCTTCGAGCCCAGTACTTC.

Note on this clone: The identical CDR3 is also encoded by other nucleotide sequences in the sample. V and J are TRBV4-3 and TRBJ2-7, with D maybe TRBD2 (5 bases). Trimming stripped 0 bases from V and 0 bases from J, with 6 bases between. The CDR3 length is 14 residues. Per germline, CDR1 LGHNA and CDR2 YSLEER. CDR3 amino acids: CASSQDRGSYEQYF. The DNA of the CDR3 is TGCGCCAGCAGCCAAGATCGGGGCTCCTACGAGCAGTACTTC.

The V and J genes are TRBV6-1 and TRBJ2-1; D is perhaps TRBD2 (6 bases). This CDR3 contains 13 residues. The V and J ends lost 6 bases and 8 bases respectively, with 14 bases between them. In germline, CDR1 is MNHNS, CDR2 SASEGT. For the CDR3, the DNA is TGTGCCAGCAGCAGGAACGGGGGAGATGAGCAGTTCTTC. Translated: CASSRNGGDEQFF.

The rearrangement links TRBV30 to TRBJ2-5; 16 positions match TRBD2. CDR3 length equals 19 residues. Trimming removed 2 bases from V and 4 bases from J; junction bases left unmatched: 13. Germline V lookup: CDR1 GTSNPN, CDR2 SVGIG (reference sequence). The CDR3 coding sequence is TGTGCCTGGAGTTTGGGACTAGCGGGAGGGCTAACTGGCCGAGAGACCCAGTACTTC. Translating it yields CAWSLGLAGGLTGRETQYF.

The genes are TRBV7-6 and TRBJ2-1, with 7 bases that match TRBD1. V shed 6 bases, J shed 1 base, and the junction held 9 bases outside the gene matches. The CDR3 is 16 residues long. Looked up from germline, CDR1 is SGHVS and CDR2 is FNYEAQ. Here the CDR3 reads CASRLGGRGSYNEQFF. The CDR3 DNA reads as TGTGCCAGCAGACTAGGGGGCAGGGGTTCCTACAATGAGCAGTTCTTC.

The chain employs TRBV7-2 and TRBJ1-2, with D unclear. There are 12 residues in the CDR3. CDR1 and CDR2 from the germline V gene are SGHTA and FQGNSA. The ends were cut back, 7 bases at V and 3 bases at J, with 9 bases in the middle. The CDR3 region is CASMGFDYGYTF. The CDR3 DNA is TGTGCCAGCATGGGATTTGACTATGGCTACACCTTC.

The chain recombines TRBV7-2 with TRBJ2-5, with TRBD2 matching 8 bases. This CDR3 is 14 amino acids long. Unmatched junction bases numbered 5, after V lost 7 bases and J lost 1 base. Germline CDR1 reads SGHTA; CDR2 reads FQGNSA. CDR3 nucleotides: TGTGCCAGCACCTCAGGACTAGCCCAAGAGACCCAGTACTTC. This translates into CASTSGLAQETQYF.

This rearrangement joins TRBV7-8 to TRBJ2-5, with 10 bases lining up with TRBD2. CDR1 and CDR2 from the germline V gene are SGHVS and FQNEAQ. The CDR3 sequence is 15 residues long. V was clipped by 4 bases and J by 2 bases; unmatched bases: 4. This chain's CDR3 is CASSSGLARQETQYF. The CDR3 region has the DNA TGTGCCAGCAGCTCGGGACTAGCGAGACAAGAGACCCAGTACTTC.